The TCR beta chain described here comes from a study of human T cells and chemical hapten exposure. Time point noted: pre-sensitization, week 0. As for treatment: therapeutic diphenylcyclopropenone sensitization with weekly scalp DPC. In TCRdb, the RACE reads were re-called with MiXCR into one record per CDR3 protein. The table lists tens of thousands of distinct CDR3 sequences, roughly 8.8% of them singletons. CDR3 length: 16 amino acids. Germline CDR1 reads SGHDT; CDR2 reads YYEEEE. V lost 0 bases to trimming and J lost 7 bases, with 14 bases between them. The starting material was whole blood, obtained in connection with sensitization to the hapten diphenylcyclopropenone (DPC). The chain uses TRBV5-6 and TRBJ1-6; the D gene is possibly TRBD1 (5 bases). This TCR came from a woman aged 40 to 49 with alopecia areata. Some clones in this sample may be carry-over from other donors' samples. The CDR3 sequence: CASSLGQGSGNSPLHF. Written as DNA, the CDR3 is TGTGCCAGCAGCTTGGGGCAGGGTTCCGGAAATTCACCCCTCCACTTT.